Listed here is a single T cell receptor beta chain. Its antigen is unidentified. Using immunoSEQ multiplex PCR, the repertoire was profiled, and TCRdb retains in-frame clones only, with some absent. The table records 15,000 to 20,000 clones, approximately 70% of them present only once. This specimen belongs to a study of T cell repertoires in ileal Crohn's disease. Study-level information: At surgery, less than 45% of patients smoked, with median disease duration about eight years.

Overall study findings and caveats: All patients with clonality above 26.8% had endoscopic recurrence.

This CDR3 contains 13 residues. Looked up from germline, CDR1 is MDHEN and CDR2 is SYDVKM. V lost 5 bases to trimming and J lost 6 bases, with 14 bases between them. The chain carries TRBV28 and TRBJ2-7; possibly TRBD2 for D (6 bases). This receptor was taken from an adult with Crohn's disease. The sequencing sample was made of ileal tissue. The CDR3, as DNA: TGTGCCAGCAGTCCCGATCGAGCGGGCGAGCAGTACTTC. This sequence encodes CASSPDRAGEQYF.